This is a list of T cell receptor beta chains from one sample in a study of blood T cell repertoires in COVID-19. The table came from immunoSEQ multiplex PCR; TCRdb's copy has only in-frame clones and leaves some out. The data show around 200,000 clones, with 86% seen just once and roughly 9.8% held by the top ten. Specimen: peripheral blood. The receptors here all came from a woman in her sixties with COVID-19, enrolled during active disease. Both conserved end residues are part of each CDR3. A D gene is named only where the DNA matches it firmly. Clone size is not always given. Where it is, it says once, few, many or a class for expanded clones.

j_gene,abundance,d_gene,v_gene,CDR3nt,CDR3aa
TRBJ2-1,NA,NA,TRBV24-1,TGTGCCACCAGTGAACAGGGGGACGGGAGGTACAATGAGCAGTTCTTC,CATSEQGDGRYNEQFF
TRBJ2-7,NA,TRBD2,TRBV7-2,TGTGCCAGCAGGTCCAAAAGCGGGAGCGTCTGGGCCTCCGAGCAGTACTTC,CASRSKSGSVWASEQYF
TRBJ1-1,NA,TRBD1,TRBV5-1,TGCGCCAGCAGCTCAGACAGGGGGCGCGGCACTGAAGCTTTCTTT,CASSSDRGRGTEAFF
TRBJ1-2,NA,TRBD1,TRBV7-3,TGTGCCAGAATCTCGGGACAGGGCCATGGCTACACCTTC,CARISGQGHGYTF
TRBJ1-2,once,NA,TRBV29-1,TGCAGCGTTGAAGATAGGAGGACTACGGGGGGCCAAGGCTATGGCTACACCTTC,CSVEDRRTTGGQGYGYTF
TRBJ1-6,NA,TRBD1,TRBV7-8,TGTGCCAGCAGCACCTCACAGGGGGCAAATTCACCCCTCCACTTT,CASSTSQGANSPLHF
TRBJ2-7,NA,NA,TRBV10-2,TGCGCCTCACTCGGGGAAGGGACCTACGAGCAGTACTTC,CASLGEGTYEQYF
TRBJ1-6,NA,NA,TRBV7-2,TGTGCCAGCAGCTTACGTCAGGGAACTTCACCCCTCCACTTT,CASSLRQGTSPLHF
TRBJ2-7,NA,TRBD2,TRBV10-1,TGCGCCAGCAGGAGGTTAGCGGGAGGTCATTACGAGCAGTACTTC,CASRRLAGGHYEQYF
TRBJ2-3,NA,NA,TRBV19,TGTGCCAGTAGCCACTGGTCTCTAGCGGGGACAGGAGGTACGCAGTATTTT,CASSHWSLAGTGGTQYF
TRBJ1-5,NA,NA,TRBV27,TGTGCCAGCAGTTTAAACAGGCTAAATCAGCCCCAGCATTTT,CASSLNRLNQPQHF
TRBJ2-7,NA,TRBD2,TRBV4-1,TGCGCCAGCAGCCAGCAGCGGGAGGGCCGGTGGGAGCAGTACTTC,CASSQQREGRWEQYF
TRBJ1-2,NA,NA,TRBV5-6,TGTGCCAGCAGCTTGAGGGGTCACGGAGGCTACACCTTC,CASSLRGHGGYTF
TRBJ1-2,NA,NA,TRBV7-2,TGTGCCAGCCATATCCGAGAAGCGCTTTTCTATGGCTACACCTTC,CASHIREALFYGYTF
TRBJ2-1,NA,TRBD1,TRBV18,TGTGCCAGCTCACCAGGATTTCGAGGGGGCTTTGGCAATGAGCAGTTCTTC,CASSPGFRGGFGNEQFF
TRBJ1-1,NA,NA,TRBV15,TGTGCCACCAGCAGAGATAACAGAGTTACTGAAGCTTTCTTT,CATSRDNRVTEAFF
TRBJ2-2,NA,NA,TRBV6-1,TGTGCCAGCAGTCCGGGCGTGGGGCACACCGGGGAGCTGTTTTTT,CASSPGVGHTGELFF
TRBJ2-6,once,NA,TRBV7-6,TGTGCCAGCAGCTTAGAGGGAGCAGGACTTGGTGGGGCCAACGTCCTGACTTTC,CASSLEGAGLGGANVLTF
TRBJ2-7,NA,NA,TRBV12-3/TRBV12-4,TGTGCCAGCAGTTTAGCGGCAATCTACGAGCAGTACTTC,CASSLAAIYEQYF
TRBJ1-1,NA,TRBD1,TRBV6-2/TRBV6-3,TGTGCCAGCACCCCGACAGGGGGTTTCACTGAAGCTTTCTTT,CASTPTGGFTEAFF
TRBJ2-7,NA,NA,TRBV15,TGTGCCACCAGCAGAGATTCATCAACAGGGAGCTCCTACGAGCAGTACTTC,CATSRDSSTGSSYEQYF
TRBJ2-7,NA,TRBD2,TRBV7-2,TGTGCCAGCACTTTATCCGGGACTAGCGGGGCTTACGAGCAGTACTTC,CASTLSGTSGAYEQYF
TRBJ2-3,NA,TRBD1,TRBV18,TGTGCCAGCTCACCACAGGGGGCCACAGATACGCAGTATTTT,CASSPQGATDTQYF
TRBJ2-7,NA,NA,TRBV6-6,TGTGCCAGCAGAGGCGGGTCTACGAGGGAGCAGTACTTC,CASRGGSTREQYF
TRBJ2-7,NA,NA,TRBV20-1,TGCAGTGCTGGACTATACGAGCAGTACTTC,CSAGLYEQYF
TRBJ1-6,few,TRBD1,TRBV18,TGTGCCAGCTCGAGCCGACCGGGACAGGGGGCAGGGGATTCACCCCTCCACTTT,CASSSRPGQGAGDSPLHF
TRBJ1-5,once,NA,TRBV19,TGTGCCAGTAGCGGATCCGGGAATAGCAATCAGCCCCAGCATTTT,CASSGSGNSNQPQHF
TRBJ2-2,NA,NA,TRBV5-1,TGCGCCAGCAGCTTGGACGGGAACACCGGGGAGCTGTTTTTT,CASSLDGNTGELFF
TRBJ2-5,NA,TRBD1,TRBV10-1,TGCGCCAGCAGTACCACCGGGACAGGGCAAGAGACCCAGTACTTC,CASSTTGTGQETQYF
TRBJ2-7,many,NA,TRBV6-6,TGTGCCAGCAGTTACCCCGGGACACAATCCTACGAGCAGTACTTC,CASSYPGTQSYEQYF
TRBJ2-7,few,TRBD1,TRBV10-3,TGTGCCATCAGTGAACTCCGGGACAGGGGGTACGAGCAGTACTTC,CAISELRDRGYEQYF